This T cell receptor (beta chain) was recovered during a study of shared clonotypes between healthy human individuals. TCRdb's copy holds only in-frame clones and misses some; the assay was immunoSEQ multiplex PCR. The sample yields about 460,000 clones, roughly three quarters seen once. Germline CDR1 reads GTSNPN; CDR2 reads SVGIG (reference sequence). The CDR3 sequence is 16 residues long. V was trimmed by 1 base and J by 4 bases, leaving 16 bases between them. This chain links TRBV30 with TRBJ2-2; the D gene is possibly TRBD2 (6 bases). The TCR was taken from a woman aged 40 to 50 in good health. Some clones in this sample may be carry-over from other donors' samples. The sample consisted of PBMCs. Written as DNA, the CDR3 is TGTGCCTGGAGTGAAGTAGCGCGGGACGTCACCGGGGAGCTGTTTTTT. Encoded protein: CAWSEVARDVTGELFF.